Presented here are 28 T cell receptor beta chains from one specimen sequenced in a study of T cell repertoires in ileal Crohn's disease. Generated by immunoSEQ multiplex PCR, the TCRdb table keeps only in-frame clones and is missing some. The data show approximately 14,000 clones, around 90% seen once. The specimen was ileal tissue. The receptors come from an adult with Crohn's disease.

V and J are TRBV11-1 and TRBJ1-6; D unresolved. V lost 5 bases to trimming and J lost 0 bases, with 8 bases between them. CDR1 is SGHAT, CDR2 FQDESV, per germline (reference sequence). The CDR3 has 15 amino acids. The CDR3 loop reads CASSAQSSYNSPLHF. CDR3 DNA: TGTGCCAGCAGCGCACAGAGCTCCTATAATTCACCCCTCCACTTT.

The V call is TRBV7-2, the J call TRBJ1-3; D gene uncertain. Deletions cut 2 bases from V and 0 bases from J, with 11 bases between. The length of the CDR3 is 16 residues. The germline CDR1 and CDR2 sequences are SGHTA and FQGNSA. In DNA, the CDR3 is TGTGCCAGCAGCTTAAACAGCGGCGGCTCTGGAAACACCATATATTTT. Its protein is CASSLNSGGSGNTIYF.

This sequence joins TRBV6-5 and TRBJ1-1, with 8 bases aligning to TRBD1. Germline trimming cut 5 bases from V and 6 bases from J; bases unmatched to any gene: 8. CDR1 is MNHEY, CDR2 SVGAGI, per germline. CDR3 length equals 14 residues. The CDR3 DNA is TGTGCCAGCAGTACCGGACAGGGAGATCCTGAAGCTTTCTTT. It translates to CASSTGQGDPEAFF.

This clone occurred a few times. The V and J genes are TRBV9 and TRBJ1-5, with D possibly being TRBD1 (6 bases). Between the trimmed V and J ends, which lost 7 bases and 5 bases, there was a span of 16 bases. Germline V gene sequence: CDR1 SGDLS, CDR2 YYNGEE. CDR3 length: 14 amino acids. The CDR3 region is CASGNRELYQPQHF. The CDR3 DNA reads as TGTGCCAGCGGAAACAGGGAATTGTATCAGCCCCAGCATTTT.

The chain links TRBV5-5 to TRBJ1-1; 7 bases agree with TRBD1. V was clipped by 4 bases and J by 5 bases; unmatched bases: 11. Germline V gives CDR1 SGHKS, CDR2 YYEKEE (reference sequence). This CDR3 comprises 15 residues. Written as DNA, the CDR3 is TGTGCCAGCAGCACACGGACAGGCGGAGGAACTGAAGCTTTCTTT. Translated: CASSTRTGGGTEAFF.

The chain employs TRBV27 and TRBJ1-5, with 7 bases matching TRBD1. V shed 9 bases and J 0 bases; nucleotides not matched to a gene: 5. The CDR3 is 14 amino acids. The V gene's germline CDR1 is MNHEY and CDR2 SMNVEV (reference sequence). The CDR3 bases are TGTGCCAGTGGGACAGTTAATAGCAATCAGCCCCAGCATTTT. The encoded protein is CASGTVNSNQPQHF.

The rearrangement links TRBV7-9 to TRBJ1-2; tentative D call: TRBD1 (5 bases). Germline V gives CDR1 SEHNR, CDR2 FQNEAQ (reference sequence). This CDR3 is built from 14 residues. V lost 3 bases and J 5 bases, leaving 13 bases between the germline ends. CDR3 DNA sequence: TGTGCCAGCAGCTTCACGGGGGGGGTTTATGGCTACACCTTC. This gives the protein CASSFTGGVYGYTF.

This sequence joins TRBV4-1 and TRBJ2-1, with 7 bases lining up with TRBD2. Germline trimming cut 0 bases from V and 7 bases from J; bases unmatched to any gene: 3. CDR3 length: 14 amino acids. Per germline, CDR1 MGHRA and CDR2 YSYEKL. In DNA, the CDR3 is TGCGCCAGCAGCCAAGAGTCTAGCGGAAATGAGCAGTTCTTC. Translating gives CASSQESSGNEQFF.

V usage is TRBV19 and J usage is TRBJ1-2; 7 nucleotides match TRBD1. Trimming took 3 bases from V and 8 from J; bases not matched to a gene: 9. Germline CDR1 reads LNHDA; CDR2 reads SQIVND (reference sequence). The CDR3 loop spans 14 amino acids. In DNA, the CDR3 is TGTGCCAGTAGTATGACAGGGAAATCATTGGGCTACACCTTC. Amino acid sequence: CASSMTGKSLGYTF.

This sequence joins TRBV30 and TRBJ1-3; 7 bases fit TRBD1. CDR1 and CDR2 from the germline V gene are GTSNPN and SVGIG (reference sequence). After removal of 1 base from V and 9 bases from J, the junction contained 6 bases not matched to a gene. This CDR3 has 13 residues. This chain's CDR3 is CAWSAGTVSTIYF. As DNA, the CDR3 is TGTGCCTGGAGTGCCGGGACAGTGAGCACCATATATTTT. Combining the CDR3 with reference TRBV30 and TRBJ1-3 gives the whole variable domain SQTIHQWPATLVQPVGSPLSLECTVEGTSNPNLYWYRQAAGRGLQLLFYSVGIGQISSEVPQNLSASRPQDRQFILSSKKLLLSDSGFYLCAWSAGTVSTIYFGEGSWLTVV.

The chain combines TRBV6-1 with TRBJ1-2, with TRBD1 identical over 9 bases. Germline CDR1 MNHNS, CDR2 SASEGT. The CDR3 is 16 amino acids. Trimming at V came to 2 bases and at J to 4 bases, leaving 8 bases not matched to a gene. CDR3 in amino acids: CASSEFGTGRVYGYTF. DNA for the CDR3: TGTGCCAGCAGTGAATTCGGGACAGGGAGAGTCTATGGCTACACCTTC.

This rearrangement joins TRBV15 to TRBJ2-7, with D possibly TRBD1 on 6 matching bases. Germline V gene lookup returns CDR1 LNHNV and CDR2 YYDKDF (reference sequence). The CDR3 contains 15 residues. V shed 0 bases and J shed 4 bases, with 13 bases lying between them. The CDR3 DNA reads as TGTGCCACCAGCAGAGATCAACAGGGTTTTTACGAGCAGTACTTC. Protein product: CATSRDQQGFYEQYF.

The genes are TRBV4-2 and TRBJ2-3, with TRBD2 identical over 7 bases. The CDR3 loop spans 16 amino acids. From germline, CDR1 is LGHNA and CDR2 YNFKEQ. The V segment lost 1 base and the J segment 2 bases; nucleotides outside the gene matches: 6. CDR3 residues: CASSQVQRDHTDTQYF. The CDR3 region has the DNA TGTGCCAGCAGCCAAGTTCAGCGGGACCACACAGATACGCAGTATTTT.

V and J are TRBV11-2 and TRBJ1-3; D gene uncertain. CDR1 and CDR2 (germline): SGHAT, FQNNGV. With 1 base removed from V and 1 base from J, the gap between germline ends came to 8 bases. The CDR3 runs to 15 residues. The CDR3 is CASSLVGASGNTIYF. The CDR3 nucleotides read TGTGCCAGCAGCTTAGTTGGTGCGTCTGGAAACACCATATATTTT.

This rearrangement joins TRBV7-2 to TRBJ2-7, with D maybe TRBD1 (5 bases). CDR3 length: 14 residues. CDR1 SGHTA and CDR2 FQGNSA come from the germline V gene. V lost 1 base, J lost 8 bases, and 15 bases lay in between. CDR3 nucleotides: TGTGCCAGCAGCTTAGGGACACTATCTACGCAGCAGTACTTC. Translating gives CASSLGTLSTQQYF. Full variable domain (missing parts from reference TRBV7-2 and TRBJ2-7): GAGVSQSPSNKVTEKGKDVELRCDPISGHTALYWYRQSLGQGLEFLIYFQGNSAPDKSGLPSDRFSAERTGGSVSTLTIQRTQQEDSAVYLCASSLGTLSTQQYFGPGTRLTVT.

The CDR3 sequence is CASSLLAGTYEQYF. CDR3 nucleotides: TGCGCCAGCAGCCTGTTAGCGGGGACCTACGAGCAGTACTTC. The V gene is TRBV4-1, the J gene TRBJ2-5, with 8 bases matching TRBD2. The end of the DNA fits TRBJ2-7 better, so the J call may be wrong. Germline values: CDR1 MGHRA, CDR2 YSYEKL. This CDR3 has 14 residues.

CDR3 DNA sequence: TGCGCCAGCAGCCAAGAGGGGGGGCAAGAGACCCAGTACTTC. Translation: CASSQEGGQETQYF. The chain links TRBV4-3 to TRBJ2-5; 7 nucleotides align to TRBD2. This CDR3 contains 14 residues. Trimming took 0 bases from V and 2 from J; bases not matched to a gene: 0. Germline V gene lookup returns CDR1 LGHNA and CDR2 YSLEER.

The rearrangement links TRBV7-6 to TRBJ1-6; TRBD1 matches at 8 bases. Germline values: CDR1 SGHVS, CDR2 FNYEAQ. The CDR3 sequence is 15 residues long. The junction had 5 bases not matched to a gene; V was cut back by 4 bases and J by 6 bases. The CDR3, as DNA: TGTGCCAGCAGCTCCCAGGGGGCTGGTAATTCACCCCTCCACTTT. It yields the protein CASSSQGAGNSPLHF.

The rearrangement links TRBV27 to TRBJ1-1, with 8 bases that match TRBD1. CDR1 is MNHEY and CDR2 is SMNVEV in the germline V gene (reference sequence). After removal of 4 bases from V and 4 bases from J, the junction contained 2 bases not matched to a gene. The CDR3 runs to 13 residues. CDR3 nucleotides: TGTGCCAGCAGTTACACAGGGGGCACTGAAGCTTTCTTT. The encoded protein is CASSYTGGTEAFF.

This sequence joins TRBV9 and TRBJ2-1; 8 bases are shared with TRBD2. After removal of 9 bases from V and 7 bases from J, the junction contained 12 bases not matched to a gene. The CDR3 loop spans 14 amino acids. The V gene's germline CDR1 is SGDLS and CDR2 YYNGEE. This chain's CDR3 is CATGGREGQNEQFF. The CDR3 bases are TGTGCCACGGGGGGCCGGGAGGGCCAAAATGAGCAGTTCTTC.

The V and J genes are TRBV29-1 and TRBJ2-2; 14 positions agree with TRBD2. Unmatched junction bases numbered 12, after V lost 6 bases and J lost 6 bases. Per the germline V gene, CDR1 is SQVTM and CDR2 is ANQGSEA. This CDR3 is built from 17 residues. The CDR3 bases are TGCAGCGTCGCCCCGAGACTAGCGGGAGGGTTCGCCGGGGAGCTGTTTTTT. This sequence encodes CSVAPRLAGGFAGELFF.

The chain links TRBV19 to TRBJ2-5, with D possibly TRBD2 on 7 matching bases. Deletions cut 3 bases from V and 6 bases from J, with 17 bases between. CDR1 and CDR2 from the germline V gene are LNHDA and SQIVND (reference sequence). CDR3 length: 15 amino acids. The CDR3 region is CASSIKGGGFQTQYF. CDR3 sequence (DNA): TGTGCCAGTAGTATCAAGGGGGGAGGGTTCCAGACCCAGTACTTC.

The chain is built from TRBV6-6 and TRBJ2-2; no clear D gene. The CDR3 is made up of 12 amino acids. The germline V gene encodes CDR1 MNHNY and CDR2 SVGAGI (reference sequence). Trimming took off 2 bases at V and 6 bases at J, with 4 bases between the two ends. The CDR3 DNA is TGTGCCAGCAGTTACGGCTCCGGGGAGCTGTTTTTT. It is translated as CASSYGSGELFF.

The rearrangement uses TRBV6-1 and TRBJ1-1; D may be TRBD1 (5 bases). CDR1 is MNHNS, CDR2 SASEGT, per germline. This CDR3 spans 17 amino acids. Trimming cost V 0 bases and J 3 bases, with 17 bases left between them. The CDR3 sequence: CASSEAWGGGRDTEAFF. The CDR3 coding sequence is TGTGCCAGCAGTGAAGCGTGGGGCGGGGGACGTGACACTGAAGCTTTCTTT.

This rearrangement joins TRBV28 to TRBJ2-7, with D possibly being TRBD1 (5 bases). The CDR3 sequence is 14 residues long. Germline-derived CDR1 and CDR2 are MDHEN and SYDVKM. V gave up 2 bases and J gave up 6 bases, with 14 bases separating them. CDR3 region: CASSLTQVLGEQYF. DNA for the CDR3: TGTGCCAGCAGTTTAACACAGGTCCTGGGCGAGCAGTACTTC.

The rearrangement links TRBV5-1 to TRBJ2-7; perhaps TRBD1 as D (6 bases). With 4 bases removed from V and 2 bases from J, the gap between germline ends came to 10 bases. The CDR3 sequence is 13 residues long. Germline CDR1 is SGHRS and CDR2 is YFSETQ. CDR3 amino acids: CASSPQGTYEQYF. CDR3 nucleotide sequence: TGCGCCAGCAGCCCGCAGGGGACCTACGAGCAGTACTTC.

The chain carries TRBV6-1 and TRBJ1-1, with a weak D call TRBD1 (5 bases). This CDR3 comprises 14 residues. The germline gives CDR1 MNHNS, CDR2 SASEGT. Trimming pared 2 bases from V and 0 bases from J, leaving 7 bases between. CDR3: CASSERQLNTEAFF. The DNA for the CDR3 is TGTGCCAGCAGTGAAAGACAGCTGAACACTGAAGCTTTCTTT.

The gene calls are TRBV9 and TRBJ2-3, with 8 bases identical to TRBD2. This CDR3 contains 16 residues. J gave up 2 bases and V 4 bases, and 9 bases lay outside the gene matches. CDR1 and CDR2 from the germline V gene are SGDLS and YYNGEE. The CDR3: CASSPRAGANTDTQYF. The CDR3 region has the DNA TGTGCCAGCAGCCCTCGAGCGGGAGCCAACACAGATACGCAGTATTTT.